This TCR beta chain was observed in a study of blood T cell repertoires in COVID-19. Overall study context: Sites across the United States, Italy and Spain contributed samples from acute and convalescent COVID-19. PBMCs, B-cell-depleted T cells, or T cells provided the cDNA or gDNA that made up the material.

TCRdb's copy holds only in-frame clones and misses some; the assay was immunoSEQ multiplex PCR. The data contain hundreds of thousands of clones, roughly nine tenths of them seen just once; the ten biggest clones take up 11%. V was clipped by 0 bases and J by 4 bases; unmatched bases: 6. The V gene's germline CDR1 is MDHEN and CDR2 SYDVKM. The CDR3 runs to 17 residues. During active infection, Seattle patients enrolled and were then monitored through disease. The receptor's source is a woman in her 30s with COVID-19, enrolled during active disease. V usage is TRBV28 and J usage is TRBJ1-4, with 9 bases fitting TRBD1. Sequences were obtained from peripheral blood. Here the CDR3 DNA reads TGTGCCAGCAGTTTATGGTCGACAGGGGGGGGTAATGAAAAACTGTTTTTT. Its translation is CASSLWSTGGGNEKLFF. Based on the CDR3 plus reference TRBV28 and TRBJ1-4, the full variable domain is DVKVTQSSRYLVKRTGEKVFLECVQDMDHENMFWYRQDPGLGLRLIYFSYDVKMKEKGDIPEGYSVSREKKERFSLILESASTNQTSMYLCASSLWSTGGGNEKLFFGSGTQLSVL.